One T cell receptor beta chain is described in this entry. This specimen belongs to a study of blood T cell repertoires in COVID-19. Sequenced by immunoSEQ multiplex PCR; TCRdb stores in-frame clones only, minus some. This table holds a few hundred thousand clones, roughly 90% found once. This CDR3 is 14 amino acids long. The V gene lost 5 bases and the J gene lost 1 base, with 12 bases spanning the gap. CDR1 is MNHEY and CDR2 is SMNVEV in the germline V gene (reference sequence). The sequence came from a woman aged 35 to 49 who had recovered from COVID-19. Sample: PBMCs or T cells enriched from blood (not recorded which). The chain links TRBV27 to TRBJ2-7, with a weak D call TRBD2 (6 bases). CDR3 region: CASSPRRGSYEQYF. CDR3 DNA sequence: TGTGCCAGCAGTCCCAGACGGGGGTCCTACGAGCAGTACTTC.